This TCR beta chain was found in a study of graft-versus-host responses after intestinal transplantation. Study overall: The transplants performed in recipients were multivisceral, liver-intestinal, or isolated intestinal. Following induction with anti-thymocyte globulin, all recipients were given tacrolimus and steroids for two to three years.

Some clones are missing from TCRdb's copy, which holds only in-frame ones; the method was immunoSEQ multiplex PCR. The sample has fewer than 150,000 clones, roughly 92% seen once. In the case of this clone: Its antigen is unknown.

The sample consisted of unstimulated CD4+ T cells sorted from spleen or lymph node cells, taken before intestinal transplant. The TCR was taken from a human donor who received an intestinal transplant.

The CDR3 coding sequence is TGTGCCAGCAGCTTATTAGGAGCGGGGGGGGAGACCCAGTACTTC. It yields the protein CASSLLGAGGETQYF. The chain combines TRBV7-7 with TRBJ2-5; 10 bases are shared with TRBD2. The germline gives CDR1 SSHAT, CDR2 FNYEAQ (reference sequence). Trimming cost V 2 bases and J 5 bases; bases outside gene matches: 5. The CDR3 runs 15 residues.